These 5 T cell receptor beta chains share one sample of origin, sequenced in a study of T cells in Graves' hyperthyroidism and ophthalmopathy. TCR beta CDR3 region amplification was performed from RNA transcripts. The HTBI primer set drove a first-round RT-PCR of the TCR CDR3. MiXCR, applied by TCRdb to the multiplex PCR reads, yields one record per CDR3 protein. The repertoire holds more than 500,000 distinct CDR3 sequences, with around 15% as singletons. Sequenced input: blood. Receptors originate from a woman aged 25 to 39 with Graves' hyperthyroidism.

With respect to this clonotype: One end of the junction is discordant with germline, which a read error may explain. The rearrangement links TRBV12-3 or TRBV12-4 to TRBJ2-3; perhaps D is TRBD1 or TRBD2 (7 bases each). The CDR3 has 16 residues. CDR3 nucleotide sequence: TGTGCCAGCAGCTTCAGCGGGACAGCCAGCACAGCTACGCAGTATTTT. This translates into CASSFSGTASTATQYF.

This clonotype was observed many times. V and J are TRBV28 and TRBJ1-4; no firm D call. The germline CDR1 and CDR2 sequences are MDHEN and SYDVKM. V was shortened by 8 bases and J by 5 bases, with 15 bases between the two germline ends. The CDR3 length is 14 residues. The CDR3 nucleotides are TGTGCCAGCGAGACTGGGTCCCCCAATGAAAAACTGTTTTTT. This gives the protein CASETGSPNEKLFF.

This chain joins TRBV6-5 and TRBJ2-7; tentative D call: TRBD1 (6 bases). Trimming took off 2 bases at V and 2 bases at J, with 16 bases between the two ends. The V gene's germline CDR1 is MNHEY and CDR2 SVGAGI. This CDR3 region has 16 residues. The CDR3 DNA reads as TGTGCCAGCAGTTACGAACACCAGGGGTTCCCCTACGAGCAGTACTTC. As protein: CASSYEHQGFPYEQYF.

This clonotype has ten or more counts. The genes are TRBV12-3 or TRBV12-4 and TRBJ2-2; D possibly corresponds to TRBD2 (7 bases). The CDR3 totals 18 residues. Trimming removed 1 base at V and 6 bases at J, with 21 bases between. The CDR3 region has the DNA TGTGCCAGCAGTTTAGAGGGCCTCGGCGGGGGCATTTCCGGGGAGCTGTTTTTT. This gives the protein CASSLEGLGGGISGELFF.

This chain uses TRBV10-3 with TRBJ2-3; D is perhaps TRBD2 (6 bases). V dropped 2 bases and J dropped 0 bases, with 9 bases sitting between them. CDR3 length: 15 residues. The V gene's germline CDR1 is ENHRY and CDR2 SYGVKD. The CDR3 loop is CAISEGSGSTDTQYF. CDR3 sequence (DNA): TGTGCCATCAGTGAGGGTAGCGGAAGCACAGATACGCAGTATTTT.